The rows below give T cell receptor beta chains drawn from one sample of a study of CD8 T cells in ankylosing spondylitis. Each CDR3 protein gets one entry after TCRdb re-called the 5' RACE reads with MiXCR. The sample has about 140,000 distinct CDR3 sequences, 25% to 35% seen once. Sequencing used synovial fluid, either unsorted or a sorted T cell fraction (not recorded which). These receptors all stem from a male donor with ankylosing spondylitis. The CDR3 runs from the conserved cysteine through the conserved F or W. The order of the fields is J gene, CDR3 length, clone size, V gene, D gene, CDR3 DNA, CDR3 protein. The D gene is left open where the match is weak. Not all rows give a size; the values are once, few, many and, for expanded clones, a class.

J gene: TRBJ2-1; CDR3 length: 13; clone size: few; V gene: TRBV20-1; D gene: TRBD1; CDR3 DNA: TGCAGTGTACCCCAGGGGGCTGGCAATGAGCAGTTCTTC; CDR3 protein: CSVPQGAGNEQFF
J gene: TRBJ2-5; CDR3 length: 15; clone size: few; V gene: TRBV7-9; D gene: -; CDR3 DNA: TGTGCCAGCAGCTTAGTGGAGGGGGCCGGAGAGACCCAGTACTTC; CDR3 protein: CASSLVEGAGETQYF
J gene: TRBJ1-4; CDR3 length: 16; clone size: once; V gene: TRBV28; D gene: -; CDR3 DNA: TGTGCCAGCAGTCCGCGTCGGGGGGCAACTAATGAAAAACTGTTTTTT; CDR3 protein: CASSPRRGATNEKLFF
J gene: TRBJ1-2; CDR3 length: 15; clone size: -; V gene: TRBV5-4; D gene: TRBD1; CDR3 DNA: TGTGCCAGCAGCCACGACCCGACAGGGAACTATGGCTACACCTTC; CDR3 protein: CASSHDPTGNYGYTF
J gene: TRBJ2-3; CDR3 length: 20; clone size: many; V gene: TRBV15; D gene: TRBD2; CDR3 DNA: TGTGCCACCAGCCGCTGGGAAGGGTTTGCGGGAGGCTTCGACGCAGATACGCAGTATTTT; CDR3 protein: CATSRWEGFAGGFDADTQYF
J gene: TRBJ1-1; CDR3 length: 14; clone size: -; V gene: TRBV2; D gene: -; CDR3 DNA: TGTGCCAGCAGTGGGAACAGGGCGGGAACTGAAGCTTTCTTT; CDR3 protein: CASSGNRAGTEAFF
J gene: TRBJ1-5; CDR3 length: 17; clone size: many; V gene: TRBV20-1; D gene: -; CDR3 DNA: TGCAGTGCTAGAGATGGTGGAAAGGGTTCCAACAATCAGCCCCAGCATTTT; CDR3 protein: CSARDGGKGSNNQPQHF
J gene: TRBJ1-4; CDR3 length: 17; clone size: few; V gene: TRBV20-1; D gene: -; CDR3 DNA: TGCAGTGCTAGAGGGTCGGCTGCGCGAGGAACTAATGAAAAACTGTTTTTT; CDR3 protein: CSARGSAARGTNEKLFF
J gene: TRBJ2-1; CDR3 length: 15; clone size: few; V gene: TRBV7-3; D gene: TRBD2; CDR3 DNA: TGTGCCAGCAGCAAAAGCGGGAGCACCTACAATGAGCAGTTCTTC; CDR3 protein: CASSKSGSTYNEQFF
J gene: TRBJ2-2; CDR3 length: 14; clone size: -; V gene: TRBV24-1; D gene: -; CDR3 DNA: TGTGCCACCAGTGATTTGACGGGCACCGGGGAGCTGTTTTTT; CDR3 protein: CATSDLTGTGELFF
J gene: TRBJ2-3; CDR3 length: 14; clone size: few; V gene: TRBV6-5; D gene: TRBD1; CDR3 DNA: TGTGCCAGCAGTTCGACAGGGGGCGCAGATACGCAGTATTTT; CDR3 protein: CASSSTGGADTQYF
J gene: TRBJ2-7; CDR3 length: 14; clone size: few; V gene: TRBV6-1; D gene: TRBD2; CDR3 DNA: TGTGCCAGCAGCCCGACGGGGGGGGCCTACGAGCAGTACTTC; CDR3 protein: CASSPTGGAYEQYF
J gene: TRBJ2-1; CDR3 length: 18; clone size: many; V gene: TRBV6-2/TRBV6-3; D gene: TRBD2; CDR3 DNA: TGTGCCAGCAGTTCGGGGGGACTAGCGACACCGTCCTACAATGAGCAGTTCTTC; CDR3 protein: CASSSGGLATPSYNEQFF
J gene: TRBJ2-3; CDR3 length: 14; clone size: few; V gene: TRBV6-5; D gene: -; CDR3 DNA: TGTGCCAGCCGTTCAGGGATCGGCACAGATACGCAGTATTTT; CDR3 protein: CASRSGIGTDTQYF
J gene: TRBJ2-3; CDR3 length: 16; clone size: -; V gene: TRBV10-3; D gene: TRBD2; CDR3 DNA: TGTGCCATCAGTGCGGATAGCGGGGTCCGCACAGATACGCAGTATTTT; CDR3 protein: CAISADSGVRTDTQYF
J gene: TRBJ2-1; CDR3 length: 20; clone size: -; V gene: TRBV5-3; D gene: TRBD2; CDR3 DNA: TGTGCCAGAAGCTTTGGTCTAGCGGGAGTGGTGCCTCTCGTTTACAATGAGCAGTTCTTC; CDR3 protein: CARSFGLAGVVPLVYNEQFF
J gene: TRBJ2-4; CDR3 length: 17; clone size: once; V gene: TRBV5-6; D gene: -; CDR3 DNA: TGTGCCAGCAGCCGCCGTCGAAACAGGGCGACCAAAAACATTCAGTACTTC; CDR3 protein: CASSRRRNRATKNIQYF
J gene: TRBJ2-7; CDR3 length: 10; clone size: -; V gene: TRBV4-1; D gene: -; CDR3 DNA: TGCGCCAGCGGAGGACAGCTCCTATCGTTC; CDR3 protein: CASGGQLLSF
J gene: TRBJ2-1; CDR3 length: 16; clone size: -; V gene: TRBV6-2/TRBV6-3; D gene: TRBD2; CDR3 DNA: TGTGCCAGCAGTTACCCCCTCGGGGGGGCGGGGAATGAGCAGTTCTTC; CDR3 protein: CASSYPLGGAGNEQFF
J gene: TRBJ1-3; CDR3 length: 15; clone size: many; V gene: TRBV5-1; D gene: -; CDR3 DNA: TGCGCCAGCAGCTTGGCGGGGGACCCTGGAAACACCATATATTTT; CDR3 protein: CASSLAGDPGNTIYF
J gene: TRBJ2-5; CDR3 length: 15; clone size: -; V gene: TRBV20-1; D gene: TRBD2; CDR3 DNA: TGCAGTGCTGGAGCCGGCGGGGCGCGGGGGGGGACCCAGTACTTC; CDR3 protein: CSAGAGGARGGTQYF
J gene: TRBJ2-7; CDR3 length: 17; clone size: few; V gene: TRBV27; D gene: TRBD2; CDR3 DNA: TGTGCCAGCAGTTTCCGACTAGCGGGCACCGGGGGGGGAGAGCAGTACTTC; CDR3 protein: CASSFRLAGTGGGEQYF
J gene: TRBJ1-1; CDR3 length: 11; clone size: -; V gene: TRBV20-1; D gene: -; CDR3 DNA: TGCAGTGCTTCGACAGTCACTGAAGCTTTCTTT; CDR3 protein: CSASTVTEAFF
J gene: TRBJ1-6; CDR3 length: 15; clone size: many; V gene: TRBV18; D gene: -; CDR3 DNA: TGTGCCAGCTCACCACCGGGGGGGGAAAATTCACCCCTCCACTTT; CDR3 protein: CASSPPGGENSPLHF
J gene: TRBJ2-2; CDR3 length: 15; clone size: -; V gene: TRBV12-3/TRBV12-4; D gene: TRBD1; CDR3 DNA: TGTGCCAGCAGTCCAGGGGGCCCAGTCACCGGGGAGCTGTTTTTT; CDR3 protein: CASSPGGPVTGELFF
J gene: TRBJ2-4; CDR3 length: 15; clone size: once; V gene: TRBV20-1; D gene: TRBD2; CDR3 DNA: TGCAGTGCCGCCTTTAGCGGGGGGACCAAAAACATTCAGTACTTC; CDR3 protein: CSAAFSGGTKNIQYF
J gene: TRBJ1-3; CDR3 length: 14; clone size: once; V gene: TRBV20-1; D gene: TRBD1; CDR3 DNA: TGCAGTGCAAAAGACAGGGCGGGAGGAAACACCATATATTTT; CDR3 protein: CSAKDRAGGNTIYF
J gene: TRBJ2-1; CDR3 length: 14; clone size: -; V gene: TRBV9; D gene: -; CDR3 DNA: TGTGCCAGCAGCGTTAGTCCCGGACTGAACGAGCAGTTCTTC; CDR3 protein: CASSVSPGLNEQFF
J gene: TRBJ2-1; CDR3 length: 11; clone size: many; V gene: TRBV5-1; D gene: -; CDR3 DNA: TGCGCCAGCAGCTTGGTGGGTGAGCAGTTCTTC; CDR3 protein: CASSLVGEQFF
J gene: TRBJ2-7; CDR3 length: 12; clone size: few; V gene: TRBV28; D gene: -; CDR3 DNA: TGTGCCAGCAGTAGAAACAGCTACGAGCAGTACTTC; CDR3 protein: CASSRNSYEQYF
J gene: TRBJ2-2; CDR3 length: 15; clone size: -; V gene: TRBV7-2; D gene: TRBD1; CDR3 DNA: TGTGCCAGCAGCCCAGGACAGGGGAGCACCGGGGAGCTGTTTTTT; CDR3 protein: CASSPGQGSTGELFF
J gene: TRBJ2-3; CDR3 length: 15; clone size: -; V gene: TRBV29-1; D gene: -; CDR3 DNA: TGCAGCGTTGAAGATCCTTACCTTAGCACAGATACGCAGTATTTT; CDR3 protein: CSVEDPYLSTDTQYF
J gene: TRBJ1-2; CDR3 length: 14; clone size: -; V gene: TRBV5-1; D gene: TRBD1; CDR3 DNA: TGCGCCAGCAGACCAGAGGACAGGGGTAATGGCTACACCTTC; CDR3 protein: CASRPEDRGNGYTF
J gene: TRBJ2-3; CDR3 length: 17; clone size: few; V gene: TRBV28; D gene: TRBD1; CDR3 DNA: TGTGCCAGCGGACAGGCCTCAGCAGGGGGCCGCACAGATACGCAGTATTTT; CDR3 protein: CASGQASAGGRTDTQYF
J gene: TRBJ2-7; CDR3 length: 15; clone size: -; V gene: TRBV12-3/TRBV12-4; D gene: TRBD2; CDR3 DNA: TGTGCCAGCAGTCCTCAGACTAGCGAGGCGGGTGAGCAGTACTTC; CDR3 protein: CASSPQTSEAGEQYF
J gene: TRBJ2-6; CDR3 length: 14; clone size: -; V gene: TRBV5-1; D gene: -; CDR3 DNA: TGCGCCAGCAGCCCTACTGAGGGGGCCAACGTCCTGACTTTC; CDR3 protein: CASSPTEGANVLTF